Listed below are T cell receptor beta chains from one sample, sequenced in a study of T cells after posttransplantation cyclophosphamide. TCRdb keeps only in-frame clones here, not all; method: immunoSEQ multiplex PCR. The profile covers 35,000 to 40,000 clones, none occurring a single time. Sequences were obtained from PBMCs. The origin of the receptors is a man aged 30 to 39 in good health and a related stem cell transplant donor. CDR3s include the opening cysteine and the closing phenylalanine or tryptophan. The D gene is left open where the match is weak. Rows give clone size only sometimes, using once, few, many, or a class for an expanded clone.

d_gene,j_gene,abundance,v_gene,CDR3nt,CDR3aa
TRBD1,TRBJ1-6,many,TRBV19,TGTGCCAGTAGTTACGACAGGGTTAATTCACCCCTCCACTTT,CASSYDRVNSPLHF
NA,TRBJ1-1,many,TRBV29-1,TGCAGCGTCCAGACAAACACTGAAGCTTTCTTT,CSVQTNTEAFF
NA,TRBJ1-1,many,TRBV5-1,TGCGCCAGCAGCTTGGAGACAGGGAACACTGAAGCTTTCTTT,CASSLETGNTEAFF
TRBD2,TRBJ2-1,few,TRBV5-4,TGTGCCAGCAGCTTACCCCCGGGGGGGCCCGGTGAGCAGTTCTTC,CASSLPPGGPGEQFF
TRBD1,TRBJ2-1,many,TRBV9,TGTGCCAGCAGTTCGGACAGGAGAGTCTACAATGAGCAGTTCTTC,CASSSDRRVYNEQFF
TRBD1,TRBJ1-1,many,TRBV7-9,TGTGCCAGCAGCCAGATCGGGACAGAGGCTTTCTTT,CASSQIGTEAFF
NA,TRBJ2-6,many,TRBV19,TGTGCCAGTAGTATGGCAGGCGATAGCTCTGGGGCCAACGTCCTGACTTTC,CASSMAGDSSGANVLTF
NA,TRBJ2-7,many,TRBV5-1,TGCGCCAGCAGCTTGGCCAGGTCCTACGAGCAGTACTTC,CASSLARSYEQYF
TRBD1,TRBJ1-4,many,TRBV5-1,TGCGCCAGCAGCCCGACCAACCACGGGACAGGGAACGAAAAACTGTTTTTT,CASSPTNHGTGNEKLFF
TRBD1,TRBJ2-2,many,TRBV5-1,TGCGCCAGCAGCCCAAACCCGGGACAGGGGGCCGGGGAGCTGTTTTTT,CASSPNPGQGAGELFF
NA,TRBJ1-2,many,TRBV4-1,TGCACCAGCAGCCAAGACAGGGGCTACACCTTC,CTSSQDRGYTF
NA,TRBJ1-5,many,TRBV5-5,TGTGCCAGCAGCCCGCGGCAGGGTGCCGGCAATCAGCCCCAGCATTTT,CASSPRQGAGNQPQHF
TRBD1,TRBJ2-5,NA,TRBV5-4,TGTGCCAGCAGCTTCGATGGGACAGGGTTAGAGACCCAGTACTTC,CASSFDGTGLETQYF
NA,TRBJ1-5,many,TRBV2,TGTGCCAGCAGTCCTTCGTCATCAGGGCCCCAGCATTTT,CASSPSSSGPQHF
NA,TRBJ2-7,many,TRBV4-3,TGCGCCAGCAGCACCCTCCCCGGCTACGAGCAGTACTTC,CASSTLPGYEQYF
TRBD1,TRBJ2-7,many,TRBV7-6,TGTGCCAGCAGCTTAGCCTCCGGGACAGGGATCTACGAGCAGTACTTC,CASSLASGTGIYEQYF
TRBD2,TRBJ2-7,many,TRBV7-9,TGTGCCAGCAGCTCAAGCGGGATGACCCGTCGAACCTACGAGCAGTACTTC,CASSSSGMTRRTYEQYF
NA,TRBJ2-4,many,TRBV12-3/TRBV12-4,TGTGCCAGCAGTCCCAGGGGGGCTCCGGCGTTGTACTTC,CASSPRGAPALYF
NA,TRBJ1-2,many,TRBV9,TGTGCCAGCAGCACCCCAGGGATAGGCGGCTACACCTTC,CASSTPGIGGYTF
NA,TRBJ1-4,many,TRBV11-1,TGTGCCAGCAGTAACGGACACGAAAAACTGTTTTTT,CASSNGHEKLFF
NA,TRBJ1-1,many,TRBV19,TGTGCCAGTAGCCAGGGAATAGGTGAAGCTTTCTTT,CASSQGIGEAFF
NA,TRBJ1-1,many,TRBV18,TGTGCCAGCTCACTTCGCACTGAAGCTTTCTTT,CASSLRTEAFF